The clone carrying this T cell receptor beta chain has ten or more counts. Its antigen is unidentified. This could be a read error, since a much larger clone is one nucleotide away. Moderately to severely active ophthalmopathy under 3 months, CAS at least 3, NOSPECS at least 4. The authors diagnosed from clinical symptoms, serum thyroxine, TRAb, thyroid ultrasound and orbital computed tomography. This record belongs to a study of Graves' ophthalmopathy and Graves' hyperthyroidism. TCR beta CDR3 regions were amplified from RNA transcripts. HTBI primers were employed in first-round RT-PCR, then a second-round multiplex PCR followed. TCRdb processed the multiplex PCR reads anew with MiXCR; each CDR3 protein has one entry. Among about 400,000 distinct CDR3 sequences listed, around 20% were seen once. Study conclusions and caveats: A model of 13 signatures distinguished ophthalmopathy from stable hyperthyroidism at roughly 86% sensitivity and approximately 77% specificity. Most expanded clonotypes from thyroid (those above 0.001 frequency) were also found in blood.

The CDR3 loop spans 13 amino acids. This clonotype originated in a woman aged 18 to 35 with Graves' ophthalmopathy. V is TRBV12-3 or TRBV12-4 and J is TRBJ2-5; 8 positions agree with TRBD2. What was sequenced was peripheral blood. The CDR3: CASRLAGRETQYF. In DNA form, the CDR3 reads TGTGCCAGCAGGTTAGCGGGACGGGAGACCCAGTACTTC.